One sample yielded the 3 T cell receptor beta chains listed below, sequenced in a study of blood T cell repertoires in COVID-19. Using immunoSEQ multiplex PCR, the repertoire was profiled, and TCRdb retains in-frame clones only, with some absent. The data hold around 370,000 clones, with over 80% observed a single time. Sample: peripheral blood. Every receptor here comes from a woman aged 45 to 65 with COVID-19, enrolled during active disease.

In its sample, this clone was seen once. The chain combines TRBV19 with TRBJ1-2; 8 bases line up with TRBD1. This CDR3 region has 15 residues. Germline CDR1 and CDR2: LNHDA and SQIVND (reference sequence). V lost 6 bases to trimming and J lost 2 bases; unmatched junction nucleotides: 8. CDR3 sequence: CASSSSTGVNYGYTF. The CDR3 DNA follows: TGTGCCAGTAGCTCCTCGACAGGGGTGAACTATGGCTACACCTTC.

The V gene is TRBV6-5, the J gene TRBJ2-2; no clear D. Germline assignment: CDR1 MNHEY and CDR2 SVGAGI. V was pared by 4 bases and J by 0 bases, with 6 bases between. This CDR3 is 14 amino acids long. The CDR3 is CASSSFPNTGELFF. CDR3 in DNA: TGTGCCAGCAGTTCGTTTCCGAACACCGGGGAGCTGTTTTTT.

V gene TRBV30 combines with J gene TRBJ2-7; D ambiguous. The V gene's germline CDR1 is GTSNPN and CDR2 SVGIG (reference sequence). Deletions cut 5 bases from V and 0 bases from J, with 5 bases between. This CDR3 has 11 residues. CDR3 nucleotide sequence: TGTGCCTGGGCCGTCTCCTACGAGCAGTACTTC. Its protein is CAWAVSYEQYF.